This TCR beta chain was captured by sequencing in a study of breast tumors, draining lymph nodes, adjacent tissues. Study results and caveats: The lymph node origin of tumor T cells was framed as consistent with a hypothesis, not demonstrated. Compared with lymph nodes, tumors were less diverse; compared with nontumor tissue, more.

The CDR3 is 13 residues long. The germline V gene encodes CDR1 MNHEY and CDR2 SVGEGT. Trimming removed 5 bases from V and 8 bases from J, with 15 bases in between. Via MiXCR, TCRdb re-called the multiplex PCR reads, giving one row per CDR3 protein. There are approximately 230,000 distinct CDR3 sequences in the sample; less than 40% occur only once, and approximately 4% lies in the top ten. Of note for this clonotype: Its specificity is not known.

Samples came from axillary lymph nodes draining the breast cancer. The sequence came from a female donor with breast cancer. Some clones in this sample may be carry-over from other donors' samples. The sequencing sample was made of axillary lymph node tissue. This chain links TRBV6-2 or TRBV6-3 with TRBJ1-2; D uncertain. The CDR3 here is CASSLTGSGGYTF. Here the CDR3 DNA reads TGTGCCAGCAGTCTGACGGGGTCGGGGGGCTACACCTTC.